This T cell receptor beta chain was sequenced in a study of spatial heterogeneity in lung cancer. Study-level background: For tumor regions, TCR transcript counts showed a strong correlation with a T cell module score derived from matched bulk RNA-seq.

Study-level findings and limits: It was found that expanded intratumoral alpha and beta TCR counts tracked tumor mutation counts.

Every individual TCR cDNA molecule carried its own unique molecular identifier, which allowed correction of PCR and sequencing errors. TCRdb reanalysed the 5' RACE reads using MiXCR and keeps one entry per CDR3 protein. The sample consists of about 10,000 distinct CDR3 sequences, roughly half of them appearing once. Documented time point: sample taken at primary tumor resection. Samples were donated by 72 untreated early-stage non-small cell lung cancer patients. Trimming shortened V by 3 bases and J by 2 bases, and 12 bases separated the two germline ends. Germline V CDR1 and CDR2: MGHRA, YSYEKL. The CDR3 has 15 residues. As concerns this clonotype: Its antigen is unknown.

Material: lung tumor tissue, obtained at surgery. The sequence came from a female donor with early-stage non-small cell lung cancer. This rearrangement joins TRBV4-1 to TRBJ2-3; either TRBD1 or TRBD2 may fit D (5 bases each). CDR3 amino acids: CASSQLRGLTDTQYF. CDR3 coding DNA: TGCGCCAGCAGCCAGCTTCGGGGCCTCACAGATACGCAGTATTTT.